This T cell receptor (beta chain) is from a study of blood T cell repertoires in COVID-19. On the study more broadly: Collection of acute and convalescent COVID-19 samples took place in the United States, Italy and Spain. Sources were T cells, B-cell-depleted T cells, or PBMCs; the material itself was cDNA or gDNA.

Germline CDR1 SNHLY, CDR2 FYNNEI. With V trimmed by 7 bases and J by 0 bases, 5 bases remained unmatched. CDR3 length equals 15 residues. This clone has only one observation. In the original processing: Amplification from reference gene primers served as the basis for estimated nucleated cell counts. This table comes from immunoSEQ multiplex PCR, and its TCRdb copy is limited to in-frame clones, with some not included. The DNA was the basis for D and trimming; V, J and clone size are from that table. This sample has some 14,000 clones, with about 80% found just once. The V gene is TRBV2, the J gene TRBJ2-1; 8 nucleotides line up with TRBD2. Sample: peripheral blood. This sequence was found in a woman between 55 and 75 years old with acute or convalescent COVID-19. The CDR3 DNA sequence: TGTGCCAGCACCCCACTAGCGGCCTCCTACAATGAGCAGTTCTTC. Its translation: CASTPLAASYNEQFF.